This T cell receptor (beta chain) was retrieved from a study of blood T cells in healthy people across ages. Germline loops: CDR1 MGHRA, CDR2 YSYEKL. The CDR3 contains 18 residues. The trim removed 4 bases at V and 0 bases at J, leaving 8 bases unmatched. With regard to this clonotype: Its antigen is unidentified.

The authors ran a second PCR of about 6 to 11 cycles using a sample-barcoded 5' primer and a J-beta primer mix. Every single cDNA molecule received a tag from a template-switch adaptor with 12 random nucleotides. TCRdb used MiXCR to reprocess the 5' RACE reads, holding one entry per CDR3 protein. The sample holds some 1.6 million distinct CDR3 sequences, roughly 32% seen once. Findings and caveats of the study: It was held that diversity estimates obtained from one million T cells represented underestimates. Higher naive T cell percentage went strongly together with higher TCR beta diversity.

Sequenced material: blood. This sequence originates from a woman in her twenties or thirties in good health. The chain recombines TRBV4-1 with TRBJ2-6; 8 bases align to TRBD1. The CDR3 spells CASSRRTGLASGANVLTF. CDR3 sequence (DNA): TGCGCCAGCAGCCGCCGGACAGGGCTTGCCTCTGGGGCCAACGTCCTGACTTTC.